The clone carrying this T cell receptor beta chain was observed a handful of times. Its antigen remains unknown. The data are from a study of cytomegalovirus exposure and HLA in healthy donors. Primers: 60 Vbeta forward and 13 Jbeta reverse. Clones were read by immunoSEQ multiplex PCR, and TCRdb kept only the in-frame ones, dropping some. The sample has 100,000 to 120,000 clones; about 12% are singletons. CDR1 is SGHRS, CDR2 YFSETQ, per germline. Trimming removed 4 bases from V and 5 bases from J, with 17 bases in between. This CDR3 spans 15 amino acids. Study findings and constraints: Within the data, a cluster of highly shared sequence variants was likely a sequencing artifact. Some segments of the V type, notably TRBV6-2 and TRBV6-3, were excluded as indistinguishable.

Sequencing was done on a sample of PBMCs. This chain joins TRBV5-1 and TRBJ2-3, with D tentatively TRBD2 (6 bases). The clonotype originates from a man aged 35 to 55 in good health and CMV-seropositive. The CDR3 region has the DNA TGCGCCAGCAGCCCTGGACGACTAGTGGGAGATACGCAGTATTTT. Amino acids: CASSPGRLVGDTQYF.